This T cell receptor (beta chain) was recorded in a study of CD8 T cells in Susac syndrome. When the RNA was reverse transcribed, random hexamers were used with an input of about 0.5 to 1 ug. It was immunoSEQ multiplex PCR that amplified TCR beta CDR3 across 54 Vbeta and 13 Jbeta. From the immunoSEQ multiplex PCR reads, TCRdb called clonotypes with MiXCR, one entry per CDR3 protein. Of approximately 130,000 distinct CDR3 sequences listed, under 95% are singletons. Between the trimmed V and J ends, which lost 7 bases and 0 bases, there was a span of 10 bases. The CDR3 consists of 13 residues. CDR1 SQVTM and CDR2 ANQGSEA come from the germline V gene. Multiple sclerosis controls were treatment-naive patients with stable or active relapsing-remitting disease. Through negative isolation, CD4+ and CD8+ T cells were obtained, while TEMRA cells were enriched using FACS.

Sequencing was done on a sample of CD8+ T cells from PBMCs. The chain combines TRBV29-1 with TRBJ2-1; D is perhaps TRBD2 (5 bases). The sequence was obtained from a human donor with multiple sclerosis. The CDR3 spells CSGTVSSYNEQFF. CDR3 DNA sequence: TGCAGCGGGACTGTTAGCTCCTACAATGAGCAGTTCTTC.